This T cell receptor beta chain stems from a study of siplizumab effects on memory and regulatory T cells. Overall study results and limits: In the presence of siplizumab, alloreactive sequences traceable to unstimulated CD4+ memory cells were significantly reduced. Proliferating Tregs in siplizumab cultures were never verified as suppressive. The apparent diversity of naive T cells exceeded that of memory cells, and naive T cells seemed to make a major contribution to the alloresponse. Versus over 25% in controls, the mappable alloreactive CD4+ clones averaged roughly 75% Treg-derived with siplizumab.

Method: immunoSEQ multiplex PCR; TCRdb's copy keeps in-frame clones and lacks some. Among about 120,000 clones, around 93% were seen once, and the ten largest hold approximately 0.17%. The germline CDR1 and CDR2 sequences are SGHRS and YFSETQ. The CDR3 consists of 14 residues. Trimming left V 2 bases short and J 4 bases short, with 13 bases between. On this clone: Its antigen remains unknown.

The chain uses TRBV5-1 and TRBJ2-7; TRBD1 is a possible D gene (6 bases). Specimen: non-Treg CD4+ T cells sorted from blood. This receptor was obtained from a human donor in good health. DNA for the CDR3: TGCGCCAGCAGCTTAAGTGGACAGACGTACGAGCAGTACTTC. This sequence encodes CASSLSGQTYEQYF.